The present T cell receptor beta chain was sequenced within a study of vaccination effects on CD4 cells after COVID-19. Here immunoSEQ multiplex PCR was the method, and the copy in TCRdb shows in-frame clones only, minus some. The sample holds about 25,000 clones, around 73% seen once. Germline loops: CDR1 MNHNY, CDR2 SVGAGI (reference sequence). The CDR3 extends over 12 amino acids. V trimming: 2 bases; J trimming: 6 bases; junction bases outside the gene matches: 0. With respect to this clone: Its specificity is not known.

Following culture for around 9 days, CD4+ T cells were isolated. The gene calls are TRBV6-6 and TRBJ2-7, with 8 bases fitting TRBD1. The sample here was CD4+ T cells from PBMCs cultured without peptide, taken before COVID-19 vaccination. This clonotype was sampled from a human donor who received a COVID-19 vaccine. The CDR3, as DNA: TGTGCCAGCAGTTACACAGGGGGCGAGCAGTACTTC. Protein product: CASSYTGGEQYF.